These 10 T cell receptor beta chains were all obtained from the same sample, sequenced in a study of OX40 agonist ivuxolimab in advanced cancers. The protocol was immunoSEQ multiplex PCR, while the TCRdb copy is restricted to in-frame clones and leaves out a portion. The data hold 69,000 or so clones, with around 80% observed a single time. This sample comprised CD4+ or CD8+ T cells sorted from blood, obtained in a trial of the OX40 agonist ivuxolimab. These receptors were obtained from an adult with an advanced solid tumor such as melanoma, head and neck, liver or kidney cancer.

This rearrangement joins TRBV4-2 to TRBJ2-2; D remains unclear. V was trimmed by 6 bases and J by 3 bases, leaving 11 bases between them. Germline V gene sequence: CDR1 LGHNA, CDR2 YNFKEQ. This CDR3 has 14 residues. The CDR3 region has the DNA TGTGCCAGCAGATATACAGTGGACACCGGGGAGCTGTTTTTT. Encoded protein: CASRYTVDTGELFF.

The chain carries TRBV7-8 and TRBJ2-3; D possibly uses TRBD1 or TRBD2 (5 bases each). Germline V CDR1 and CDR2: SGHVS, FQNEAQ. Trimming shortened V by 5 bases and J by 2 bases, and 11 bases separated the two germline ends. This CDR3 is built from 14 residues. The CDR3 DNA follows: TGTGCCAGCAGCCAGGGACGATTCACAGATACGCAGTATTTT. Encoded protein: CASSQGRFTDTQYF.

V gene TRBV4-1 combines with J gene TRBJ1-6; 8 positions match TRBD1. Germline CDR1 MGHRA, CDR2 YSYEKL. V lost 1 base, J lost 9 bases, and 8 bases stayed unmatched. This CDR3 has 16 amino acids. The CDR3 sequence is CASSQGTGQGSSPLHF. The CDR3 region has the DNA TGCGCCAGCAGCCAAGGTACAGGACAGGGAAGTTCACCCCTCCACTTT.

This chain connects TRBV6-5 to TRBJ2-1; the D gene is possibly TRBD2 (6 bases). Trimming removed 7 bases from V and 7 bases from J, with 20 bases in between. From germline, CDR1 is MNHEY and CDR2 SVGAGI. The CDR3 has 15 amino acids. CDR3 protein: CASTTWGEDGNEQFF. DNA of the CDR3: TGTGCCAGCACAACTTGGGGGGAGGATGGTAATGAGCAGTTCTTC.

The chain uses TRBV27 and TRBJ1-6, with 8 bases matching TRBD1. Per germline, CDR1 MNHEY and CDR2 SMNVEV (reference sequence). The V gene end was trimmed by 5 bases and the J gene end by 11 bases; junction bases not matched to a gene: 8. This CDR3 is 14 amino acids long. DNA for the CDR3: TGTGCCAGCAGTCTCCGACAGGGGAGGACACCCCTCCACTTT. Protein: CASSLRQGRTPLHF.

The rearrangement uses TRBV27 and TRBJ1-5, with TRBD1 matching 9 bases. With V trimmed by 6 bases and J by 2 bases, 5 bases remained unmatched. Germline CDR1 is MNHEY and CDR2 is SMNVEV (reference sequence). This CDR3 spans 15 amino acids. CDR3 residues: CASRLRTGGNQPQHF. CDR3 nucleotide sequence: TGTGCCAGCAGATTAAGGACAGGGGGCAATCAGCCCCAGCATTTT.

The chain carries TRBV19 and TRBJ1-2; D call uncertain. The germline V gene has CDR1 LNHDA and CDR2 SQIVND (reference sequence). V was pared by 6 bases and J by 3 bases, with 20 bases between. The CDR3 length is 16 residues. CDR3 in amino acids: CASRKLRPGLDYGYTF. As DNA, the CDR3 is TGTGCCAGTAGGAAACTCAGACCGGGCCTCGACTATGGCTACACCTTC.

The rearrangement uses TRBV7-2 and TRBJ2-5; 10 positions agree with TRBD2. Unmatched junction bases numbered 13, after V lost 4 bases and J lost 5 bases. CDR1 is SGHTA and CDR2 is FQGNSA in the germline V gene. The CDR3 spans 17 residues. CDR3 coding DNA: TGTGCCAGCAGCTCCAGTATTAGCGGGGGGCATGGGGAGACCCAGTACTTC. Translation gives CASSSSISGGHGETQYF.

CDR3 bases: TGTGCCAGCAGCCTTGACCTGGGACTAGCCGGTGCAGATACGCAGTATTTT. Its protein is CASSLDLGLAGADTQYF. The rearrangement joins TRBV7-2 to TRBJ2-3; TRBD2 matches 9 bases. This CDR3 has 17 residues. V trimming: 5 bases; J trimming: 4 bases; junction bases outside the gene matches: 13. CDR1 SGHTA and CDR2 FQGNSA come from the germline V gene.

The rearrangement uses TRBV9 and TRBJ1-4; D is ambiguous. V lost 4 bases, J lost 0 bases, and 7 bases lay in between. The germline V gene encodes CDR1 SGDLS and CDR2 YYNGEE. The CDR3 extends over 14 amino acids. CDR3 amino acids: CASSREPTNEKLFF. The CDR3 DNA is TGTGCCAGCAGCCGGGAACCAACTAATGAAAAACTGTTTTTT.